The rows below give T cell receptor beta chains drawn from one sample of a study of cytomegalovirus exposure and HLA in healthy donors. TCRdb's copy holds only in-frame clones and misses some; the assay was immunoSEQ multiplex PCR. The table has 200,000 to 250,000 clones, around four fifths seen once. The sample was PBMCs. These receptors all come from a woman aged 40 to 50 in good health and CMV-seronegative. The CDR3 runs from the conserved cysteine through the conserved F or W. A D gene is named only where the DNA matches it firmly. Rows give clone size only sometimes, using once, few, many, or a class for an expanded clone.

j_call v_call d_call clone_size cdr3_aa cdr3_nt
TRBJ2-5 TRBV19 TRBD1 NA CASSPGQAQETQYF TGTGCCAGTAGTCCCGGACAGGCCCAAGAGACCCAGTACTTC
TRBJ1-2 TRBV7-2 NA NA CASSLAATAYGYTF TGTGCCAGCAGCTTAGCGGCGACAGCGTATGGCTACACCTTC
TRBJ2-3 TRBV29-1 NA NA CSVGSFTDTQYF TGCAGCGTTGGTTCATTCACAGATACGCAGTATTTT
TRBJ1-2 TRBV5-1 NA NA CASSLAVGAVNGYTF TGCGCCAGCAGCTTGGCCGTGGGTGCGGTCAATGGCTACACCTTC
TRBJ2-7 TRBV5-5 NA NA CASSPGIPDHEQYF TGTGCCAGCAGCCCCGGGATCCCGGACCACGAGCAGTACTTC
TRBJ1-1 TRBV18 TRBD1 once CASSGTGVNTEAFF TGTGCCAGCTCCGGGACAGGGGTGAACACTGAAGCTTTCTTT
TRBJ1-2 TRBV28 TRBD1 NA CASSSKSRRRTGERNYGYTF TGTGCCAGCAGTTCGAAGTCCAGACGCCGGACAGGGGAGAGAAACTATGGCTACACCTTC
TRBJ2-3 TRBV6-5 TRBD2 NA CASTKRGGQDTQYF TGTGCCAGCACGAAGCGGGGGGGCCAAGATACGCAGTATTTT
TRBJ2-6 TRBV4-2 TRBD2 NA CASSQVSAGGAGANVLTF TGTGCCAGCAGCCAAGTTTCGGCGGGGGGCGCTGGGGCCAACGTCCTGACTTTC
TRBJ2-7 TRBV30 TRBD1 NA CALGRGQGAGEQYF TGTGCCCTTGGAAGGGGACAGGGGGCAGGGGAGCAGTACTTC
TRBJ2-7 TRBV5-1 NA NA CASSLIQGGSYEQYF TGCGCCAGCAGCTTGATACAGGGTGGGTCCTACGAGCAGTACTTC
TRBJ1-2 TRBV5-4 TRBD1 NA CASSLLAGGPNYGYTF TGTGCCAGCAGCTTGCTAGCAGGGGGACCTAACTATGGCTACACCTTC
TRBJ2-5 TRBV11-3 TRBD2 NA CASGQGLAAETQYF TGTGCCAGCGGCCAGGGACTAGCGGCAGAGACCCAGTACTTC
TRBJ2-7 TRBV30 NA NA CAWNLGGYEQYF TGTGCCTGGAACTTGGGGGGCTACGAGCAGTACTTC
TRBJ2-7 TRBV9 TRBD2 NA CASSPGGDEQYF TGTGCCAGCAGCCCCGGGGGGGACGAGCAGTACTTC
TRBJ1-6 TRBV5-1 NA NA CASSSEGQGPPPLHF TGCGCCAGCAGCTCGGAGGGTCAGGGACCACCACCCCTCCACTTT
TRBJ1-1 TRBV29-1 TRBD1 NA CSVEGTGVTEAFF TGCAGCGTTGAAGGGACAGGGGTCACTGAAGCTTTCTTT
TRBJ1-1 TRBV5-1 TRBD1 NA CASSSGQLVYEAFF TGCGCCAGCAGCTCGGGACAGCTTGTTTATGAAGCTTTCTTT
TRBJ1-5 TRBV6-5 TRBD1 NA CASSYGTGSNQPQHF TGTGCCAGCAGTTACGGGACAGGAAGCAATCAGCCCCAGCATTTT
TRBJ1-5 TRBV18 TRBD1 few CASSPGQLLNQPQHF TGTGCCAGCTCACCGGGACAGCTGCTCAATCAGCCCCAGCATTTT
TRBJ2-3 TRBV4-3 TRBD2 NA CASSQGGTSGRTDTQYF TGCGCCAGCAGCCAAGGGGGGACTAGCGGCCGCACAGATACGCAGTATTTT
TRBJ1-3 TRBV7-9 NA NA CASSSLGPETRGGDTIYF TGTGCCAGCAGCAGTCTAGGCCCTGAGACTCGGGGGGGCGACACCATATATTTT
TRBJ2-1 TRBV19 TRBD2 NA CASSPFSGGPDNEQFF TGTGCCAGTAGTCCCTTTTCGGGGGGGCCTGACAATGAGCAGTTCTTC
TRBJ2-1 TRBV11-2 NA NA CASSPGGQASPFF TGTGCCAGCAGCCCCGGAGGGCAGGCCTCCCCGTTCTTC
TRBJ1-3 TRBV11-3 NA NA CASSSAPVGNTIYF TGTGCCAGCAGCTCTGCGCCCGTCGGAAACACCATATATTTT
TRBJ1-5 TRBV19 NA NA CASSIVEGFNQPQHF TGTGCCAGTAGTATAGTGGAGGGCTTCAATCAGCCCCAGCATTTT
TRBJ2-3 TRBV11-1 TRBD1 NA CASSFLGQGSTDTQYF TGTGCCAGCAGCTTCTTAGGACAGGGGAGCACAGATACGCAGTATTTT
TRBJ1-3 TRBV9 NA once CASSVEALADSGNTIYF TGTGCCAGCAGCGTAGAGGCGCTAGCTGACTCTGGAAACACCATATATTTT
TRBJ1-2 TRBV6-1 TRBD1 NA CASSDLPGQGNYGYTF TGTGCCAGCAGTGACTTACCGGGACAGGGGAACTATGGCTACACCTTC
TRBJ1-2 TRBV29-1 NA NA CSVVEGGLPAYGYTF TGCAGCGTTGTTGAGGGAGGCCTTCCAGCCTATGGCTACACCTTC
TRBJ1-1 TRBV11-2 NA NA CASTRGGPTEAFF TGTGCCAGCACCCGAGGGGGTCCAACTGAAGCTTTCTTT
TRBJ1-1 TRBV9 TRBD1 once CASSVGQGVYTEAFF TGTGCCAGCAGCGTAGGGCAGGGGGTCTACACTGAAGCTTTCTTT
TRBJ2-4 TRBV11-3 TRBD1 NA CASSADDRAPLAKNIQYF TGTGCCAGCAGCGCCGACGACAGGGCACCTCTAGCCAAAAACATTCAGTACTTC
TRBJ2-7 TRBV5-1 NA NA CASSLSVGQGITRNYEQYF TGCGCCAGCAGCTTGTCTGTAGGTCAGGGTATAACTCGAAACTACGAGCAGTACTTC
TRBJ2-1 TRBV2 TRBD2 NA CASRAGALYNEQFF TGTGCCAGCAGAGCGGGGGCCTTATACAATGAGCAGTTCTTC
TRBJ2-7 TRBV27 NA NA CASRGSSYEQYF TGTGCCAGCCGGGGGAGCTCCTACGAGCAGTACTTC